The source of this T cell receptor beta chain is a study of blood T cell repertoires in COVID-19 (TCRdb year 2020). Concerning the study at large: Samples covering the acute and convalescent phases of COVID-19 were provided by collaborators in the United States, Italy and Spain. Samples were obtained from the ongoing ImmuneRACE study (first 160 participants) and from some 1,300 subjects provided by 6 global collaborators. The dataset comprised deeply sampled blood TCRbeta repertoires from subjects exposed to, actively infected with, or recovered from COVID-19. The material from the prospective study consisted of cDNA or gDNA derived from T cells, B-cell-depleted T cells, or PBMCs. Where HLA class I and class II types were available, the types were taken from metadata supplied by the sample provider, not from assay-based typing. Sample metadata almost always included a de-identified subject ID, COVID-19 status, age in years and sex. The repertoires were made available in a free public database intended to serve as a resource for research on the immune response to SARS-CoV-2. The full study reports these points: The quantity of clinical and demographic metadata differed by source and by participant and was supplied without curation.

The immunoSEQ Assay, a bias-controlled multiplex PCR, was used to amplify TCRbeta CDR3 regions from genomic DNA. Per the source publication's procedure: Nucleated cell counts per sample were estimated from amplification of reference gene primers within the assay. To quantify the absolute abundance of each unique TCRbeta CDR3 rearrangement, sequence reads were collapsed and filtered. For each sample, productive Simpson clonality was calculated by taking the square root of Simpson's diversity index across productive rearrangements. Held by TCRdb, this immuneACCESS table contains in-frame sequences only and omits some clones. Under half of the omission traces to an unresolved V gene where checked; the cause of the rest is unknown. That table gives V, J and clone size, and the DNA gave D and trimming. Recorded for this sample are under 85,000 clones; roughly 90% of them occurred a single time. About 14% of the sample goes to the ten largest clones.

About this clone itself: Its antigen has not been determined. Per-nucleotide qualities are absent, and no much larger clonotype sits a single base away.

Whole blood was collected in K2EDTA tubes by collaborating institutions according to the institutions' own protocols. For TCRbeta analysis, collaborators shipped samples as frozen whole blood, isolated PBMCs, or DNA extracted from either of those sample types. From V the trimming removes 4 bases and from J it removes 0 bases, while the gene matches leave 4 bases of the junction unaccounted for. From its cysteine to its phenylalanine, the CDR3 spans 15 amino acids. The CDR3 DNA has 45 bases and is translated from base 1. According to the germline V gene (reference sequence), CDR1 reads LGHDT and CDR2 reads YNNKEL.

The sample consisted of peripheral blood. Here the chain combines TRBV3-1 (or the pseudogene TRBV3-2) and TRBJ2-3; TRBD2 matches 7 bases in the middle. This clonotype originated in a man between 65 and 85 years old with active or convalescent COVID-19. The CDR3 amino acid sequence is: CASSPSGISTDTQYF. The nucleotide sequence reads as follows: TGTGCCAGCAGCCCCAGCGGGATAAGCACAGATACGCAGTATTTT.